The rows below give T cell receptor beta chains drawn from one sample of a study of CD8 T cells in ankylosing spondylitis. MiXCR, applied by TCRdb to the 5' RACE reads, yields one record per CDR3 protein. This sample has roughly 440,000 distinct CDR3 sequences, with roughly 17% found just once. Sequencing was done on a sample of blood, either unsorted or a sorted T cell fraction (not recorded which). Receptors originate from a male donor with ankylosing spondylitis. CDR3s include the opening cysteine and the closing phenylalanine or tryptophan. D genes are given only for firm matches. Where a row states a size, it is once, few, many or the class of an expanded clone; other rows omit it.

clone_size j_call d_call v_call cdr3_aa cdr3_nt
NA TRBJ1-2 TRBD1 TRBV29-1 CSSGDSAGSGYTF TGCAGCTCAGGGGACAGTGCAGGTTCCGGCTACACCTTC
NA TRBJ1-2 TRBD1 TRBV5-1 CASSPGGAGYGYTF TGCGCCAGCAGTCCAGGGGGCGCCGGCTATGGCTACACCTTC
NA TRBJ1-5 TRBD1 TRBV16 CASSQTQTEGAGTQHF TGTGCCAGCAGCCAAACTCAGACAGAGGGGGCTGGGACCCAGCATTTT
NA TRBJ2-3 TRBD2 TRBV5-1 CASSAGLAGYTDTQYF TGCGCCAGCAGCGCCGGACTAGCGGGATACACAGATACGCAGTATTTT
NA TRBJ1-1 TRBD1 TRBV6-1 CASTRGGFTEAFF TGTGCCAGCACCAGGGGGGGCTTCACTGAAGCTTTCTTT
few TRBJ2-7 NA TRBV5-8 CASSLGSDFFLYEQYF TGTGCCAGCAGCTTGGGGTCAGACTTTTTCCTCTACGAGCAGTACTTC
NA TRBJ1-2 NA TRBV30 CACYLGAGNYGYTF TGTGCCTGCTACCTGGGGGCAGGGAACTATGGCTACACCTTC
many TRBJ2-3 TRBD2 TRBV12-3/TRBV12-4 CASRAGGADTQYF TGTGCCAGCAGGGCGGGGGGGGCAGATACGCAGTATTTT
NA TRBJ1-6 NA TRBV4-1 CASSQDAKDPGMGDSPLHF TGCGCCAGCAGCCAAGATGCCAAAGACCCCGGGATGGGTGATTCACCCCTCCACTTT
NA TRBJ1-1 NA TRBV6-2/TRBV6-3 CASTYAVSGTEAFF TGTGCCAGCACCTACGCGGTATCAGGGACTGAAGCTTTCTTT
NA TRBJ2-7 NA TRBV6-2/TRBV6-3 CASNRDSYEQYF TGTGCCAGCAATCGGGACTCCTACGAGCAGTACTTC
few TRBJ2-1 NA TRBV20-1 CSASLGIVDNEQFF TGCAGTGCTAGCCTTGGCATTGTCGACAATGAGCAGTTCTTC
NA TRBJ1-4 TRBD1 TRBV2 CASSRRGQTNEKLFF TGTGCCAGCAGTCGCAGGGGACAGACTAATGAAAAACTGTTTTTT
few TRBJ1-1 TRBD1 TRBV4-1 CASSQGLGGGGAFF TGCGCCAGCAGCCAAGGATTAGGGGGCGGTGGGGCTTTCTTT
NA TRBJ2-1 NA TRBV5-5 CASSLQGQGYNEQFF TGTGCCAGCAGCTTGCAGGGGCAGGGCTACAATGAGCAGTTCTTC
NA TRBJ2-7 NA TRBV19 CASNEADGYEQYF TGTGCCAGTAATGAAGCGGACGGCTACGAGCAGTACTTC
few TRBJ2-1 NA TRBV3-1 CASSQAAGISYNEQFF TGTGCCAGCAGCCAAGCGGCGGGAATTTCCTACAATGAGCAGTTCTTC
many TRBJ2-3 NA TRBV12-3/TRBV12-4 CASSRDLSTDTQYF TGTGCCAGCAGCCGGGACCTTTCTACAGATACGCAGTATTTT
few TRBJ2-1 NA TRBV14 CASSQRPNSYNEQFF TGTGCCAGCAGCCAACGGCCAAACTCCTACAATGAGCAGTTCTTC
NA TRBJ2-5 NA TRBV2 CASTEGASGPQETQYF TGTGCCAGCACCGAAGGCGCGTCAGGGCCTCAAGAGACCCAGTACTTC
many TRBJ1-6 NA TRBV5-1 CASSLRNNSPLHF TGCGCCAGCAGCTTGAGGAATAATTCACCCCTCCACTTT
many TRBJ1-3 NA TRBV12-3/TRBV12-4 CASMEGLNTIYF TGTGCCAGCATGGAGGGTTTGAACACCATATATTTT
NA TRBJ2-2 TRBD2 TRBV20-1 CSATGLAGVYTGELFF TGCAGTGCGACGGGACTAGCGGGAGTATACACCGGGGAGCTGTTTTTT
few TRBJ1-1 NA TRBV5-1 CASSLGVRGGTEAFF TGCGCCAGCAGCTTGGGGGTCAGGGGTGGCACTGAAGCTTTCTTT
NA TRBJ2-7 TRBD1 TRBV7-8 CASRTQGHPYEQYF TGTGCCAGCAGGACACAGGGGCACCCCTACGAGCAGTACTTC
NA TRBJ1-4 NA TRBV5-1 CASSLEGGISNEKLFF TGCGCCAGCAGCTTGGAGGGGGGAATCAGTAATGAAAAACTGTTTTTT
NA TRBJ1-4 NA TRBV2 CASQASGEKLFF TGTGCCAGCCAAGCAAGCGGTGAAAAACTGTTTTTT
many TRBJ1-1 NA TRBV29-1 CSVRVANTEAFF TGCAGCGTGAGGGTGGCGAACACTGAAGCTTTCTTT
NA TRBJ2-5 NA TRBV24-1 CATSDPRSTTETQYF TGTGCCACCAGTGATCCCCGGTCAACGACGGAGACCCAGTACTTC
few TRBJ1-1 TRBD1 TRBV6-1 CASSPGQGFWTEAFF TGTGCCAGCAGCCCCGGACAGGGTTTCTGGACTGAAGCTTTCTTT
few TRBJ2-1 TRBD2 TRBV5-1 CASSTGLAGDYNEQFF TGCGCCAGCAGCACCGGACTAGCGGGGGACTACAATGAGCAGTTCTTC
NA TRBJ2-5 TRBD2 TRBV18 CASSPSTSREAQYF TGTGCCAGCTCACCCTCGACTAGCAGGGAGGCCCAGTACTTC
NA TRBJ1-2 NA TRBV29-1 CSVERIGGRSANYGYTF TGCAGCGTTGAGCGGATCGGGGGAAGATCCGCTAACTATGGCTACACCTTC
NA TRBJ2-3 NA TRBV27 CASSLRRVTDTQYF TGTGCCAGCAGTTTACGGAGAGTCACAGATACGCAGTATTTT
NA TRBJ2-7 TRBD2 TRBV20-1 CSATGSGTSGEQYF TGCAGTGCTACGGGTAGCGGGACATCAGGGGAGCAGTACTTC
few TRBJ2-7 NA TRBV19 CASSKSTGTYEQYF TGTGCCAGTAGCAAATCGACAGGTACCTACGAGCAGTACTTC
few TRBJ2-1 TRBD2 TRBV20-1 CRAGTSGYNEQFF TGCAGGGCCGGGACTAGCGGCTACAATGAGCAGTTCTTC
NA TRBJ2-7 NA TRBV4-1 CASSQDQWGDSYEQYF TGCGCCAGCAGCCAAGATCAGTGGGGGGACTCCTACGAGCAGTACTTC
many TRBJ2-1 TRBD2 TRBV10-3 CAISEQREVYNEQFF TGTGCCATCAGTGAGCAGCGGGAGGTCTACAATGAGCAGTTCTTC
NA TRBJ2-2 NA TRBV12-3/TRBV12-4 CASSLPTGSTGELFF TGTGCCAGCAGTTTACCAACAGGAAGCACCGGGGAGCTGTTTTTT
few TRBJ2-3 NA TRBV2 CASRGRDSSTDTQYF TGTGCCAGCAGGGGCCGGGACTCTAGCACAGATACGCAGTATTTT
NA TRBJ2-3 NA TRBV10-3 CAISDPPKEGDTQYF TGTGCCATCAGTGATCCCCCAAAAGAAGGAGATACGCAGTATTTT
many TRBJ2-3 NA TRBV5-1 CASSPGKPTDTQYF TGCGCCAGCAGTCCGGGCAAACCCACAGATACGCAGTATTTT
few TRBJ1-5 TRBD1 TRBV7-9 CASSLAGGYGNQPQHF TGTGCCAGCAGCTTGGCAGGGGGCTATGGCAATCAGCCCCAGCATTTT
few TRBJ1-2 NA TRBV12-3/TRBV12-4 CASSLVDDNYGYTF TGTGCCAGCAGTTTAGTGGATGACAACTATGGCTACACCTTC
NA TRBJ1-2 NA TRBV5-5 CASSWDLGDPLYGYTF TGTGCCAGCAGCTGGGATTTGGGCGACCCTCTCTATGGCTACACCTTC
few TRBJ2-1 TRBD2 TRBV3-1 CASSQDLVGRGDEQFF TGTGCCAGCAGCCAAGACCTGGTCGGGAGGGGGGATGAGCAGTTCTTC
few TRBJ2-1 NA TRBV5-6 CASRSLGYNEQFF TGTGCCAGCAGGTCTCTAGGATACAATGAGCAGTTCTTC
few TRBJ2-7 TRBD1 TRBV7-9 CASSPLGQGSYEQYF TGTGCCAGCAGCCCCCTCGGACAGGGCTCCTACGAGCAGTACTTC